This T cell receptor (beta chain) derives from a study of OX40 agonist ivuxolimab in advanced cancers. Study as a whole: Checkpoint inhibitors had been given previously to roughly 40% of patients. Partial responses occurred in three patients (one hepatocellular carcinoma, two cutaneous melanoma). Study-wide findings and caveats: Compared with others, partial responders at 0.1-3.0 mg/kg displayed clonal expansion among the lowest.

Here immunoSEQ multiplex PCR was the method, and the copy in TCRdb shows in-frame clones only, minus some. The table has 60,000 to 80,000 clones, approximately 82% seen once. J was trimmed by 1 base and V by 1 base; bases with no gene match: 7. Germline V gene sequence: CDR1 SQVTM, CDR2 ANQGSEA. The CDR3 totals 17 residues. This clone has just a few counts. Its specificity is not known. The rearrangement uses TRBV29-1 and TRBJ2-3; TRBD2 agrees at 11 bases. Sequencing was performed on CD4+ or CD8+ T cells sorted from blood, taken in a trial of the OX40 agonist ivuxolimab. The clonotype comes from an adult with an advanced solid tumor such as melanoma, head and neck, liver or kidney cancer. Here the CDR3 reads CSVEGLAGGRGTDTQYF. As DNA, the CDR3 is TGCAGCGTTGAAGGGCTAGCGGGGGGTAGGGGCACAGATACGCAGTATTTT.